One sample yielded the 30 T cell receptor beta chains listed below, sequenced in a study of shared clonotypes between healthy human individuals. Profiling relied on immunoSEQ multiplex PCR, and the TCRdb table lists in-frame clones only, not all of them. The sample yields around 1.5 million clones, about 98% seen once. Sequenced: naive CD4+ T cells sorted from blood. Subset here: CD45RA+ positively selected. The source is a young man in good health.

This clone has a single count. The gene calls are TRBV5-6 and TRBJ2-3; possibly TRBD2 for D (5 bases). There are 16 residues in the CDR3. The V end was cut by 0 bases, the J end by 0 bases, with 11 bases between. The germline gives CDR1 SGHDT, CDR2 YYEEEE. CDR3 in amino acids: CASSLASGASTDTQYF. DNA of the CDR3: TGTGCCAGCAGCTTGGCGAGCGGAGCTAGCACAGATACGCAGTATTTT.

V gene TRBV25-1 combines with J gene TRBJ2-2, with TRBD1 matching over 9 bases. Germline V gene data show CDR1 as MGHDK and CDR2 as SYGVNS. The CDR3 has 16 residues. J lost 4 bases, V lost 3 bases, and 6 bases had no gene match. CDR3 amino acids: CASSEAGTGSTGELFF. The CDR3 DNA reads TGTGCCAGCAGTGAGGCCGGGACAGGGAGCACCGGGGAGCTGTTTTTT.

Comments on this clone: Distinct nucleotide sequences in the sample also encode this CDR3. This chain joins TRBV5-1 and TRBJ2-3; 10 positions agree with TRBD2. Germline loops: CDR1 SGHRS, CDR2 YFSETQ. V lost 2 bases and J lost 1; bases outside the gene matches: 4. The CDR3 totals 16 residues. The CDR3 is CASSFSGTSGTDTQYF. CDR3 nucleotide sequence: TGCGCCAGCAGCTTCTCCGGGACTAGCGGCACAGATACGCAGTATTTT.

The chain employs TRBV10-3 and TRBJ1-5; D might be TRBD1 (6 bases). The V end was cut by 3 bases, the J end by 3 bases, with 12 bases between. CDR1 ENHRY and CDR2 SYGVKD come from the germline V gene. The CDR3 consists of 15 residues. In DNA, the CDR3 is TGTGCCATCAGTGAATTCCCAGGGGACAATCAGCCCCAGCATTTT. Its protein is CAISEFPGDNQPQHF.

The chain uses TRBV11-2 and TRBJ2-2; D is perhaps TRBD1 (6 bases). V was shortened by 1 base and J by 5 bases, with 20 bases between the two germline ends. Per the germline V gene, CDR1 is SGHAT and CDR2 is FQNNGV. The CDR3 loop spans 18 amino acids. For the CDR3, the DNA is TGTGCCAGCAGCTTAGGAGATCCTGTGACAGGTGGGACCGGGGAGCTGTTTTTT. Translated: CASSLGDPVTGGTGELFF.

V is TRBV18 and J is TRBJ2-7, with D possibly matching TRBD1 (5 bases). The CDR3 totals 13 residues. V lost 0 bases and J 2 bases, leaving 5 bases between the germline ends. The germline CDR1 and CDR2 sequences are KGHSH and LQKENI. The CDR3 region is CASSPPQAYEQYF. In DNA form, the CDR3 reads TGTGCCAGCTCACCACCACAGGCCTACGAGCAGTACTTC.

The chain is built from TRBV5-4 and TRBJ2-3; 8 bases are shared with TRBD1. Germline values: CDR1 SGHNT, CDR2 YYREEE (reference sequence). With 6 bases clipped from V and 0 bases from J, the junction kept 3 bases outside the gene matches. This CDR3 is 14 amino acids long. The CDR3 region has the DNA TGTGCCAGCAACAGACAGGGGAGCACAGATACGCAGTATTTT. Translated: CASNRQGSTDTQYF.

This chain uses TRBV28 with TRBJ1-1, with 8 bases aligning to TRBD1. The V segment lost 6 bases and the J segment 7 bases; nucleotides outside the gene matches: 19. From germline, CDR1 is MDHEN and CDR2 SYDVKM. The CDR3 covers 17 residues. The CDR3 loop is CASRIPAGGSGGGEAFF. CDR3 coding DNA: TGTGCCAGCAGAATCCCAGCAGGGGGCTCCGGTGGAGGTGAAGCTTTCTTT.

This chain links TRBV9 with TRBJ2-3; D call uncertain. The V end was cut by 0 bases, the J end by 6 bases, with 11 bases between. CDR3 length equals 14 residues. Looked up from germline, CDR1 is SGDLS and CDR2 is YYNGEE. The CDR3 coding sequence is TGTGCCAGCAGCGTAGGCGATCAGATGGATACGCAGTATTTT. Protein sequence: CASSVGDQMDTQYF.

The V gene is TRBV28, the J gene TRBJ2-2, with D perhaps TRBD1 (6 bases). Germline V gives CDR1 MDHEN, CDR2 SYDVKM. This CDR3 region has 15 residues. V shed 5 bases and J shed 1 base, with 11 bases lying between them. The CDR3: CASSPDRRNTGELFF. For the CDR3, the DNA is TGTGCCAGCAGTCCTGACAGGAGGAACACCGGGGAGCTGTTTTTT.

Written as DNA, the CDR3 is TGCAGCGTTTGGGACAGCTACAATGAGCAGTTCTTC. Protein sequence: CSVWDSYNEQFF. The V call is TRBV29-1, the J call TRBJ2-1, with TRBD1 matching 7 bases. This CDR3 comprises 12 residues. The junction had 1 base not matched to a gene; V was cut back by 5 bases and J by 3 bases. Germline-derived CDR1 and CDR2 are SQVTM and ANQGSEA.

The gene calls are TRBV7-6 and TRBJ2-7; the D gene is possibly TRBD1 (7 bases). V dropped 5 bases and J dropped 3 bases, with 14 bases sitting between them. Germline CDR1 SGHVS, CDR2 FNYEAQ. The CDR3 covers 14 residues. The CDR3 bases are TGTGCCAGCAGCCCAGGGGGGACACACTACGAGCAGTACTTC. Translated, it gives CASSPGGTHYEQYF.

The CDR3 bases are TGTGCCAGCCGGGCTACGAACACCGGGGAGCTGTTTTTT. Translation gives CASRATNTGELFF. The chain links TRBV28 to TRBJ2-2, with D unresolved. The germline gives CDR1 MDHEN, CDR2 SYDVKM. V was trimmed by 8 bases and J by 0 bases, leaving 7 bases between them. This CDR3 comprises 13 residues. Supplemented by reference TRBV28 and TRBJ2-2, the full variable domain reads DVKVTQSSRYLVKRTGEKVFLECVQDMDHENMFWYRQDPGLGLRLIYFSYDVKMKEKGDIPEGYSVSREKKERFSLILESASTNQTSMYLCASRATNTGELFFGEGSRLTVL.

The chain recombines TRBV29-1 with TRBJ2-5; either TRBD1 or TRBD2 may fit D (6 bases each). The germline CDR1 and CDR2 sequences are SQVTM and ANQGSEA. Trimming cost V 6 bases and J 4 bases, with 9 bases left between them. The CDR3 sequence is 11 residues long. CDR3 region: CSVEGGETQYF. CDR3 coding DNA: TGCAGCGTGGAGGGGGGAGAGACCCAGTACTTC.

V gene TRBV19 combines with J gene TRBJ2-5, with 7 positions matching TRBD1. J lost 1 base, V lost 6 bases, and 5 bases had no gene match. The CDR3 length is 14 residues. Germline V gene data show CDR1 as LNHDA and CDR2 as SQIVND (reference sequence). This CDR3 reads CASSHRTGQETQYF. CDR3 bases: TGTGCCAGTAGCCACAGGACAGGCCAAGAGACCCAGTACTTC.

The V and J genes are TRBV7-3 and TRBJ1-1; D gene unclear. CDR3 length equals 13 residues. Germline values: CDR1 SGHTA, CDR2 FQGTGA. With 3 bases removed from V and 0 bases from J, the gap between germline ends came to 5 bases. CDR3 in DNA: TGTGCCAGCAGCTTCGGTTTGAACACTGAAGCTTTCTTT. It codes for CASSFGLNTEAFF.

This chain joins TRBV7-6 and TRBJ2-3, with 9 positions matching TRBD2. The germline gives CDR1 SGHVS, CDR2 FNYEAQ. The CDR3 contains 16 residues. Trimming removed 0 bases from V and 6 bases from J; junction bases left unmatched: 7. As DNA, the CDR3 is TGTGCCAGCAGCTTAGCGGGGCTAGCGGGAATGGATACGCAGTATTTT. Its protein product is CASSLAGLAGMDTQYF.

The V and J genes are TRBV29-1 and TRBJ2-1; TRBD2 matches 9 bases. Per germline, CDR1 SQVTM and CDR2 ANQGSEA. After removal of 6 bases from V and 3 bases from J, the junction contained 9 bases not matched to a gene. The CDR3 sequence is 15 residues long. The CDR3 DNA reads TGCAGCGTGTACAGAGGGACTAGCCTCTACAATGAGCAGTTCTTC. Translation gives CSVYRGTSLYNEQFF.

The CDR3 loop reads CASRKGSGELFF. CDR3 sequence (DNA): TGCGCCAGCAGGAAAGGATCCGGGGAGCTGTTTTTT. The genes are TRBV10-2 and TRBJ2-2; the D is unclear. The germline CDR1 and CDR2 sequences are WSHSY and SAAADI. This CDR3 contains 12 residues. V was trimmed by 6 bases and J by 6 bases, leaving 8 bases between them.

Note on this clone: The sample has other DNA sequences that encode this CDR3 too. The chain is built from TRBV5-6 and TRBJ2-1; 11 bases match TRBD2. The V gene end was trimmed by 1 base and the J gene end by 4 bases; junction bases not matched to a gene: 4. Germline V lookup: CDR1 SGHDT, CDR2 YYEEEE. The CDR3 extends over 16 amino acids. The CDR3 region is CASSLLAGGSYNEQFF. The CDR3 nucleotides are TGTGCCAGCAGCTTGTTAGCGGGAGGGAGTTACAATGAGCAGTTCTTC.

This chain uses TRBV27 with TRBJ2-7, with D perhaps assigned TRBD1 or TRBD2 (5 bases each). This CDR3 has 13 amino acids. The germline gives CDR1 MNHEY, CDR2 SMNVEV (reference sequence). V dropped 5 bases and J dropped 7 bases, with 15 bases sitting between them. The CDR3 sequence is CASSPGTSEEQYF. The CDR3 nucleotides read TGTGCCAGCAGTCCAGGGACCTCGGAGGAGCAGTACTTC.

The chain is built from TRBV4-1 and TRBJ1-2; 7 positions match TRBD1. The junction had 12 bases not matched to a gene; V was cut back by 2 bases and J by 6 bases. The CDR3 is 16 residues long. CDR1 and CDR2 (germline): MGHRA, YSYEKL. The CDR3 DNA reads as TGCGCCAGCAGCCAACCTTCAGCGGGCAGGGGGAATGGCTACACCTTC. Its translation: CASSQPSAGRGNGYTF.

The chain combines TRBV7-6 with TRBJ1-2; D is uncertain. In germline, CDR1 is SGHVS, CDR2 FNYEAQ. The CDR3 loop spans 15 amino acids. Deletions cut 1 base from V and 4 bases from J, with 13 bases between. The CDR3 sequence is CASSLVDRNSYGYTF. CDR3 nucleotide sequence: TGTGCCAGCAGCTTAGTAGACCGCAATTCCTATGGCTACACCTTC.

Details on this clone: Distinct nucleotide sequences in the sample also encode this CDR3. The chain recombines TRBV19 with TRBJ1-5; D is unresolved. CDR3 length equals 12 residues. V lost 2 bases, J lost 3 bases, and 2 bases lay in between. Germline V gene sequence: CDR1 LNHDA, CDR2 SQIVND (reference sequence). CDR3 nucleotides: TGTGCCAGTAGTATATTCAATCAGCCCCAGCATTTT. Translation gives CASSIFNQPQHF.

The genes are TRBV19 and TRBJ1-5; no clear D. V was pared by 3 bases and J by 2 bases, with 14 bases between. This CDR3 has 16 amino acids. Germline CDR1 reads LNHDA; CDR2 reads SQIVND (reference sequence). For the CDR3, the DNA is TGTGCCAGTAGTATTCTGGGTACTCGGGGCAATCAGCCCCAGCATTTT. Translating gives CASSILGTRGNQPQHF.

The rearrangement joins TRBV5-4 to TRBJ2-1; D remains unclear. Germline V gives CDR1 SGHNT, CDR2 YYREEE (reference sequence). V was clipped by 2 bases and J by 8 bases, with 11 bases between them. The CDR3 consists of 13 residues. CDR3 DNA sequence: TGTGCCAGCAGCTTCGGCGTTCGCGATGAGCAGTTCTTC. This encodes CASSFGVRDEQFF.

This chain joins TRBV5-1 and TRBJ1-2, with D possibly TRBD1 on 5 matching bases. Germline V gives CDR1 SGHRS, CDR2 YFSETQ. The germline V and J ends were trimmed by 6 bases and 1 base, with 10 bases remaining between them. The CDR3 covers 13 residues. The DNA of the CDR3 is TGCGCCAGCAAATTCGGGGGTAACTATGGCTACACCTTC. Protein: CASKFGGNYGYTF.

This chain joins TRBV7-2 and TRBJ2-7; 8 bases are shared with TRBD2. This CDR3 has 15 amino acids. The ends lost 6 bases at V and 0 bases at J; junction bases unmatched: 7. Germline V gives CDR1 SGHTA, CDR2 FQGNSA. The CDR3 bases are TGTGCCAGCAGACCCACGGGAGGGGCCTCCTACGAGCAGTACTTC. It is translated as CASRPTGGASYEQYF.

The chain links TRBV4-3 to TRBJ2-3, with unresolved D. This CDR3 has 16 amino acids. V gave up 5 bases and J gave up 1 base, with 16 bases separating them. From germline, CDR1 is LGHNA and CDR2 YSLEER. The CDR3 bases are TGCGCCAGCAGCTTGGAAGGCGGTGCTTGCACAGATACGCAGTATTTT. Its translation: CASSLEGGACTDTQYF.

This chain connects TRBV5-4 to TRBJ2-5; 9 bases agree with TRBD2. Germline CDR1 SGHNT, CDR2 YYREEE (reference sequence). This CDR3 spans 16 amino acids. Trimming took 4 bases from V and 4 from J; bases not matched to a gene: 11. The chain's CDR3 is CASSKRVAGVGETQYF. The CDR3 DNA follows: TGTGCCAGCAGCAAGAGGGTAGCGGGAGTTGGAGAGACCCAGTACTTC.